Listed here are 11 T cell receptor beta chains from one sample, sequenced in a study of blood T cell repertoires in COVID-19. Only in-frame clones appear in the TCRdb table, and some are missing; sequencing was by immunoSEQ multiplex PCR. Here the sample spans roughly 160,000 clones, about 83% being singletons. Material for sequencing was peripheral blood. These receptors originate from a woman aged 80 or older with COVID-19, enrolled during active disease.

The CDR3 DNA follows: TGTGCCAGTCCTGGACAGGGGGCTTTCGATGGCTACACCTTC. The encoded protein is CASPGQGAFDGYTF. The rearrangement links TRBV6-5 to TRBJ1-2; the match to TRBD1 covers 11 bases. Germline V gives CDR1 MNHEY, CDR2 SVGAGI. With V trimmed by 9 bases and J by 6 bases, 9 bases remained unmatched. CDR3 length: 14 amino acids.

V gene TRBV28 combines with J gene TRBJ1-2, with 9 bases identical to TRBD1. Germline trimming cut 6 bases from V and 4 bases from J; bases unmatched to any gene: 9. The CDR3 runs to 15 residues. Germline lookup yields CDR1 MDHEN and CDR2 SYDVKM. CDR3 in DNA: TGTGCCAGCAGCGCCCCGGGACAGGGACTCTATGGCTACACCTTC. Encoded protein: CASSAPGQGLYGYTF.

This rearrangement joins TRBV11-2 to TRBJ2-3, with D possibly matching TRBD2 (5 bases). The CDR3 runs 18 residues. Trimming pared 1 base from V and 2 bases from J, leaving 19 bases between. The germline CDR1 and CDR2 sequences are SGHAT and FQNNGV. CDR3 region: CASSLAPPGGQPTDTQYF. The DNA for the CDR3 is TGTGCCAGCAGCTTAGCCCCTCCAGGCGGGCAACCCACAGATACGCAGTATTTT.

The CDR3 protein is CSVEQARNTEAFF. In nucleotides, the CDR3 is TGCAGCGTGGAACAGGCCCGGAACACTGAAGCTTTCTTT. The V gene is TRBV29-1, the J gene TRBJ1-1; possible D gene TRBD1, 5 bases. The CDR3 has 13 residues. Germline V gene lookup returns CDR1 SQVTM and CDR2 ANQGSEA. Trimming cost V 6 bases and J 1 base, with 12 bases left between them.

The chain couples TRBV6-5 to TRBJ1-2; D perhaps matches TRBD1 (5 bases). Germline CDR1 MNHEY, CDR2 SVGAGI. This CDR3 is built from 15 residues. The V end lost 2 bases, the J end lost 8 bases, and 18 bases lay between the germline ends. In DNA, the CDR3 is TGTGCCAGCAGTTACGTCCGGGGGGTAACGAGCGGCTACACCTTC. This translates into CASSYVRGVTSGYTF.

The chain links TRBV18 to TRBJ1-1; TRBD1 aligns across 7 bases. V was pared by 3 bases and J by 11 bases, with 3 bases of the junction left unmatched. The CDR3 has 11 residues. Germline loops: CDR1 KGHSH, CDR2 LQKENI. CDR3 bases: TGTGCCAGCTCACCGGACAGGAGTGCTTTCTTT. Residues: CASSPDRSAFF.

This chain connects TRBV4-1 to TRBJ1-4; no firm D call. The CDR3 totals 16 residues. V lost 4 bases and J lost 5, with 17 bases in between. The germline CDR1 and CDR2 sequences are MGHRA and YSYEKL. DNA of the CDR3: TGCGCCAGCAGCCGGAGGTTGTGGCAGGAGAATGAAAAACTGTTTTTT. This codes for CASSRRLWQENEKLFF.

This clone was detected once. The chain uses TRBV28 and TRBJ2-7, with D possibly matching TRBD1 (5 bases). CDR1 is MDHEN, CDR2 SYDVKM, per germline. CDR3 size: 12 residues. V lost 2 bases to trimming and J lost 5 bases, with 7 bases between them. The CDR3 coding sequence is TGTGCCAGCAGTTTACAGGGCCACGAGCAGTACTTC. This codes for CASSLQGHEQYF.

The chain recombines TRBV7-8 with TRBJ2-3; unclear D gene. The CDR3 contains 12 residues. Germline assignment: CDR1 SGHVS and CDR2 FQNEAQ. Trimming took off 5 bases at V and 4 bases at J, with 7 bases between the two ends. For the CDR3, the DNA is TGTGCCAGCAGCACCCGGGCAGATACGCAGTATTTT. Translation gives CASSTRADTQYF. Variable domain in full (rest from reference TRBV7-8 and TRBJ2-3): GAGVSQSPRYKVAKRGQDVALRCDPISGHVSLFWYQQALGQGPEFLTYFQNEAQLDKSGLPSDRFFAERPEGSVSTLKIQRTQQEDSAVYLCASSTRADTQYFGPGTRLTVL.

The chain combines TRBV5-1 with TRBJ2-7; 9 bases line up with TRBD2. CDR1 is SGHRS and CDR2 is YFSETQ in the germline V gene. The CDR3 extends over 16 amino acids. J was trimmed by 2 bases and V by 1 base; bases with no gene match: 7. CDR3 DNA: TGCGCCAGCAGCTTGACCAGGCTAGCGGGAACCTACGAGCAGTACTTC. It codes for CASSLTRLAGTYEQYF.

The table lists this clone with a few counts. The V and J genes are TRBV5-1 and TRBJ1-1, with D possibly matching TRBD1 (5 bases). The CDR3 runs 16 residues. Germline-derived CDR1 and CDR2 are SGHRS and YFSETQ. V shed 4 bases and J shed 0 bases, with 16 bases lying between them. DNA of the CDR3: TGCGCCAGCAGCCCCCAGGGACTGACCATGAACACTGAAGCTTTCTTT. It is translated as CASSPQGLTMNTEAFF.